The entry below gives a single T cell receptor (beta chain) sequence along with its context. Its matching antigen is unknown. The entry originates in a study of shared clonotypes between healthy human individuals. Trimming stripped 6 bases from V and 5 bases from J, with 13 bases between. The CDR3 sequence is 13 residues long. Germline V gene lookup returns CDR1 SEHNR and CDR2 FQNEAQ (reference sequence). The donors were all Caucasian adults (living in Nashville, Tennessee). Study results and limitations: What naive subsets generally showed was a larger estimated richness than memory subsets showed. Only a few donors were included, so the genetic and exposure-history diversity represented was limited.

Sorted-subset replicate PCR reactions were performed with approximately 190 ng DNA, corresponding to roughly 29,000 T cell genomes. Using immunoSEQ multiplex PCR, the repertoire was profiled, and TCRdb retains in-frame clones only, with some absent. This sample has some 2,400,000 clones; roughly 95% occur once, and the top ten carry roughly 0.13%. This chain uses TRBV7-9 with TRBJ1-1; D possibly corresponds to TRBD1 (5 bases). This receptor was taken from a man aged 18 to 29 in good health. Material: naive CD4+ T cells sorted from blood. The subset is: CD45RA+ positively selected. The CDR3 sequence is CASSQGFGTEAFF. CDR3 DNA: TGTGCCAGCAGTCAGGGTTTCGGTACTGAAGCTTTCTTT.